Listed here are 29 T cell receptor beta chains from one sample, sequenced in a study of T cell repertoires in breast cancer. Blocking oligonucleotides added to a second nested PCR suppressed unpaired genes. TCRdb re-analysed the emulsion pairing reads in MiXCR, keeping a single row per CDR3 protein. The repertoire holds tens of thousands of distinct CDR3 sequences, around 45% seen once, with less than 80% in the top ten. Primers covering all TCR V genes were used in emulsion RT-PCR on CD8+ T cells. Sequenced sample: CD8+ T cells. These receptors all come from a pool of human donors with breast cancer or a healthy control (not recorded which).

This rearrangement joins TRBV20-1 to TRBJ2-5; D ambiguous. Trimming stripped 8 bases from V and 4 bases from J, with 23 bases between. The CDR3 length is 15 residues. Per the germline V gene, CDR1 is DFQATT and CDR2 is SNEGSKA (reference sequence). The CDR3 region has the DNA TGCAGTATAGTTCGCGGCAGTACTATCGGAGAGACCCAGTACTTC. This codes for CSIVRGSTIGETQYF.

The chain carries TRBV3-1 and TRBJ1-6, with D maybe TRBD1 (5 bases). The CDR3 length is 14 residues. V gave up 4 bases and J gave up 7 bases, with 11 bases separating them. In germline, CDR1 is LGHDT, CDR2 YNNKEL (reference sequence). CDR3 protein: CASSRPGENSPLHF. CDR3 nucleotides: TGTGCCAGCAGCCGGCCGGGGGAAAATTCACCCCTCCACTTT.

This clonotype was found a few times. This chain connects TRBV7-9 to TRBJ2-7, with 13 bases fitting TRBD2. The CDR3 has 14 amino acids. CDR1 is SEHNR, CDR2 FQNEAQ, per germline (reference sequence). V shed 5 bases and J 7 bases; nucleotides not matched to a gene: 5. CDR3 DNA sequence: TGTGCCAGCAGCCCCGGGACTAGCGGGATGGAGCAGTACTTC. It encodes CASSPGTSGMEQYF. Supplemented by reference TRBV7-9 and TRBJ2-7, the full variable domain reads DTGVSQNPRHKITKRGQNVTFRCDPISEHNRLYWYRQTLGQGPEFLTYFQNEAQLEKSRLLSDRFSAERPKGSFSTLEIQRTEQGDSAMYLCASSPGTSGMEQYFGPGTRLTVT.

The chain is built from TRBV7-6 and TRBJ2-1; 9 bases map to TRBD2. Germline V CDR1 and CDR2: SGHVS, FNYEAQ. CDR3 length equals 17 residues. With V trimmed by 2 bases and J by 0 bases, 5 bases remained unmatched. The CDR3 is CASSLWSSGGSYNEQFF. Here the CDR3 DNA reads TGTGCCAGCAGCTTATGGAGTAGCGGGGGCTCCTACAATGAGCAGTTCTTC.

J is TRBJ2-2 and V is TRBV7-2; no reliable D call. This CDR3 contains 13 residues. Germline V gene lookup returns CDR1 SGHTA and CDR2 FQGNSA. Deletions cut 6 bases from V and 7 bases from J, with 12 bases between. CDR3 DNA sequence: TGTGCCAGCAGTTTAAACTCCGGCGGGGAGCTGTTTTTT. This codes for CASSLNSGGELFF.

This clonotype showed up just a few times. This chain joins TRBV7-2 and TRBJ1-1; 7 positions match TRBD1. Germline V gene lookup returns CDR1 SGHTA and CDR2 FQGNSA. Losses at the gene ends were 6 bases for V and 5 bases for J; bases not matched to a gene: 3. This CDR3 region has 12 residues. The CDR3 is CASRTGSTEAFF. The CDR3 region has the DNA TGTGCCAGCAGGACAGGGTCGACTGAAGCTTTCTTT.

This clonotype has just a few counts. The chain recombines TRBV2 with TRBJ2-1, with D perhaps being TRBD1 or TRBD2 (6 bases each). The germline gives CDR1 SNHLY, CDR2 FYNNEI. The CDR3 is 16 amino acids. Deletions cut 7 bases from V and 5 bases from J, with 21 bases between. The CDR3 sequence: CASKATHREADNEQFF. CDR3 nucleotides: TGTGCCAGCAAAGCCACACACAGGGAGGCGGACAATGAGCAGTTCTTC. Full variable domain (rest looked up from reference TRBV2 and TRBJ2-1): EPEVTQTPSHQVTQMGQEVILRCVPISNHLYFYWYRQILGQKVEFLVSFYNNEISEKSEIFDDQFSVERPDGSNFTLKIRSTKLEDSAMYFCASKATHREADNEQFFGPGTRLTVL.

The chain joins TRBV7-3 to TRBJ2-3, with 11 bases that match TRBD2. The germline V gene encodes CDR1 SGHTA and CDR2 FQGTGA. With 5 bases clipped from V and 0 bases from J, the junction kept 10 bases outside the gene matches. The CDR3 runs to 18 residues. The CDR3 is CASSAGTSGVPSTDTQYF. CDR3 nucleotide sequence: TGTGCCAGCAGCGCAGGGACTAGCGGAGTTCCTAGCACAGATACGCAGTATTTT.

This chain uses TRBV5-8 with TRBJ2-3; 15 bases line up with TRBD2. Germline V CDR1 and CDR2: SGHTS, YDEGEE. Germline trimming cut 3 bases from V and 1 base from J; bases unmatched to any gene: 6. The CDR3 contains 18 residues. The CDR3 region has the DNA TGTGCCAGCAGCTGGACTAGCGGGGGGGCCGGTGGCACAGATACGCAGTATTTT. Translation: CASSWTSGGAGGTDTQYF.

As to this clonotype: No conserved phenylalanine or tryptophan is present at the end of the CDR3, so a read error is the likely explanation. V gene TRBV7-2 combines with J gene TRBJ2-3; D gene ambiguous. V was clipped by 5 bases and J by 4 bases, with 10 bases between them. The V gene's germline CDR1 is SGHTA and CDR2 FQGNSA. The length of the CDR3 is 13 residues. In DNA form, the CDR3 reads TGTGCCAGCAGCCCCCGAGTTTCAGATACGCAGTATTTA. As protein: CASSPRVSDTQYL.

This clonotype turned up a few times. This chain uses TRBV28 with TRBJ1-1, with a possible D match to TRBD1 (5 bases). The CDR3 is 15 amino acids. The V gene's germline CDR1 is MDHEN and CDR2 SYDVKM. V shed 2 bases and J shed 3 bases, with 13 bases lying between them. The CDR3 sequence: CASSLRLRGDTEAFF. The CDR3 DNA sequence: TGTGCCAGCAGTTTACGCTTGCGGGGCGACACTGAAGCTTTCTTT.

This clonotype was recorded a few times. The genes are TRBV2 and TRBJ2-3, with 14 bases fitting TRBD2. The length of the CDR3 is 16 residues. After removal of 6 bases from V and 2 bases from J, the junction contained 4 bases not matched to a gene. Germline CDR1 reads SNHLY; CDR2 reads FYNNEI. DNA for the CDR3: TGTGCCAGCAGGGGACTAGCGGGGGTCTCCACAGATACGCAGTATTTT. Translated: CASRGLAGVSTDTQYF.

The genes are TRBV5-1 and TRBJ2-1; 7 bases line up with TRBD2. Trimming removed 4 bases from V and 6 bases from J; junction bases left unmatched: 7. Germline CDR1 SGHRS, CDR2 YFSETQ. The CDR3 has 14 residues. The CDR3 bases are TGCGCCAGCAGCGAGCGGGGAAATTTCAATGAGCAGTTCTTC. It translates to CASSERGNFNEQFF.

V usage is TRBV12-3 or TRBV12-4 and J usage is TRBJ2-7; 8 nucleotides align to TRBD1. The V segment lost 4 bases and the J segment 7 bases; nucleotides outside the gene matches: 21. The CDR3 length is 18 residues. In DNA form, the CDR3 reads TGTGCCAGCAGTTCAAATCCTAGGCTTGGGGGACAGGTCGGAGAGCAGTACTTC. It codes for CASSSNPRLGGQVGEQYF.

The chain has TRBV16 and TRBJ2-3; no firm D call. This CDR3 is 14 amino acids long. Trimming removed 5 bases at V and 1 base at J, with 10 bases between. The germline V gene has CDR1 KGHSY and CDR2 FQNENV. This chain's CDR3 is CASSNSPRTDTQYF. The CDR3 nucleotides read TGTGCCAGCAGCAACAGTCCGCGCACAGATACGCAGTATTTT.

This clonotype turned up a few times. The V call is TRBV28, the J call TRBJ2-3, with 11 bases aligning to TRBD2. CDR1 is MDHEN and CDR2 is SYDVKM in the germline V gene. The CDR3 has 15 residues. With 11 bases clipped from V and 3 bases from J, the junction kept 10 bases outside the gene matches. CDR3 DNA: TGTGCCGCAACTAGCGGGAGCATGGGGACAGATACGCAGTATTTT. It specifies CAATSGSMGTDTQYF.

The V call is TRBV20-1, the J call TRBJ2-1, with D unresolved. Germline V lookup: CDR1 DFQATT, CDR2 SNEGSKA (reference sequence). With 2 bases removed from V and 7 bases from J, the gap between germline ends came to 9 bases. The CDR3 length is 12 residues. The chain's CDR3 is CSARWSGNEQFF. The CDR3 DNA reads TGCAGTGCTAGATGGAGTGGGAATGAGCAGTTCTTC.

This clonotype was seen more than once but under ten times. The rearrangement links TRBV11-2 to TRBJ1-1; D unresolved. Deletions cut 2 bases from V and 7 bases from J, with 5 bases between. Per the germline V gene, CDR1 is SGHAT and CDR2 is FQNNGV. This CDR3 contains 11 residues. As DNA, the CDR3 is TGTGCCAGCAGCTTAAAAAATGAAGCTTTCTTT. It encodes CASSLKNEAFF.

The chain is built from TRBV12-3 or TRBV12-4 and TRBJ1-1, with TRBD1 matching over 7 bases. This CDR3 region has 12 residues. Trimming removed 5 bases from V and 10 bases from J; junction bases left unmatched: 7. The CDR3 DNA is TGTGCCAGCAGTAGGGACTCAGGGGGAGCTTTCTTT. Its translation: CASSRDSGGAFF.

The V gene is TRBV6-4, the J gene TRBJ2-2, with D possibly being TRBD2 (5 bases). This CDR3 has 13 amino acids. Trimming took 2 bases from V and 7 from J, leaving 8 bases between them. Germline V lookup: CDR1 MRHNA, CDR2 SNTAGT. The CDR3 protein is CASSDTGSGELFF. CDR3 DNA: TGTGCCAGCAGTGACACGGGGAGCGGGGAGCTGTTTTTT.

V is TRBV3-1 and J is TRBJ2-1, with D maybe TRBD1 (7 bases). CDR1 is LGHDT, CDR2 YNNKEL, per germline (reference sequence). V gave up 1 base and J gave up 2 bases, with 12 bases separating them. CDR3 length equals 16 residues. The DNA for the CDR3 is TGTGCCAGCAGCCAAGGTGTCAGGGGGGCCTACAATGAGCAGTTCTTC. This gives the protein CASSQGVRGAYNEQFF.

This chain links TRBV19 with TRBJ2-1; D assignment may be TRBD1 or TRBD2 (6 bases each). V lost 5 bases and J lost 2, with 13 bases in between. From germline, CDR1 is LNHDA and CDR2 SQIVND (reference sequence). The CDR3 has 15 residues. The CDR3 here is CASSGGPGTYNEQFF. The DNA of the CDR3 is TGTGCCAGTAGTGGGGGGCCGGGTACCTACAATGAGCAGTTCTTC.

The CDR3 loop reads CASSYGWDNEQFF. As DNA, the CDR3 is TGTGCCAGCAGTTACGGGTGGGACAATGAGCAGTTCTTC. J is TRBJ2-1 and V is TRBV6-5; D gene uncertain. The CDR3 covers 13 residues. Germline CDR1 MNHEY, CDR2 SVGAGI. Between the trimmed V and J ends, which lost 2 bases and 5 bases, there was a span of 7 bases.

CDR3 bases: TGTGCCAGCAGACTAGGGGGGAGCAATCAGCCCCAGCATTTT. Its protein is CASRLGGSNQPQHF. This chain links TRBV28 with TRBJ1-5, with a possible D match to TRBD1 (6 bases). CDR3 length equals 14 residues. V dropped 6 bases and J dropped 1 base, with 10 bases sitting between them. Germline CDR1 MDHEN, CDR2 SYDVKM.

The rearrangement uses TRBV28 and TRBJ2-2, with a weak D call TRBD2 (6 bases). Germline V gene sequence: CDR1 MDHEN, CDR2 SYDVKM. The CDR3 spans 14 residues. Trimming cost V 5 bases and J 4 bases, with 11 bases left between them. The CDR3 is CASSPGGITGELFF. The DNA of the CDR3 is TGTGCCAGCAGTCCCGGCGGGATCACCGGGGAGCTGTTTTTT.

This clonotype came up once. The chain joins TRBV13 to TRBJ2-7; D is ambiguous. The CDR3 consists of 14 residues. From germline, CDR1 is PRHDT and CDR2 FYEKMQ (reference sequence). Trimming cost V 4 bases and J 7 bases, with 17 bases left between them. Here the CDR3 reads CASSSAAPPREQYF. In DNA form, the CDR3 reads TGTGCCAGCAGCTCCGCGGCCCCCCCACGGGAGCAGTACTTC.

This clonotype was picked up a small number of times. The genes are TRBV12-3 or TRBV12-4 and TRBJ1-1; TRBD1 is a possible D gene (5 bases). V was shortened by 2 bases and J by 6 bases, with 10 bases between the two germline ends. The CDR3 is 13 residues long. The chain's CDR3 is CASSLNRDSEAFF. In DNA form, the CDR3 reads TGTGCCAGCAGTTTAAATAGGGACTCTGAAGCTTTCTTT.

V and J are TRBV3-1 and TRBJ2-1; D not resolved. CDR3 length equals 11 residues. The ends were cut back, 6 bases at V and 10 bases at J, with 10 bases in the middle. Looked up from germline, CDR1 is LGHDT and CDR2 is YNNKEL (reference sequence). The CDR3 reads CASRSLGEQFF. The CDR3 DNA is TGTGCCAGCAGGTCTCTCGGGGAGCAGTTCTTC.

In this sample, this clonotype turned up a few times. This chain links TRBV11-2 with TRBJ1-1; TRBD1 is a possible D gene (6 bases). V was clipped by 5 bases and J by 3 bases, with 13 bases between them. CDR1 and CDR2 (germline): SGHAT, FQNNGV. This CDR3 contains 14 residues. The CDR3 spells CASSPRGGYTEAFF. For the CDR3, the DNA is TGTGCCAGCAGCCCCCGAGGGGGTTACACTGAAGCTTTCTTT.